The 16 T cell receptor beta chains listed next were all sequenced from one sample in a study of tumor-infiltrating lymphocytes in primary liver carcinoma. The template, 500 ng total RNA, yielded TCR beta cDNA made with a constant-region primer. What produced the TCR beta libraries was three nested multiplex PCR rounds using slightly modified ARM-PCR. TRBV1-TRBV30 forward primers paired with a C-beta reverse primer were used in the first two PCR rounds, which ran approximately 10 cycles each. In TCRdb, the multiplex PCR reads were re-called with MiXCR into one record per CDR3 protein. The table has roughly 91,000 distinct CDR3 sequences, roughly 69% seen once. It was from roughly 20-30 mg of unsorted bulk tissue that RNA and DNA were co-extracted. The sequencing input was liver tumor tissue from sampling region 5. Subset here: tumor region T5, tumor centre. The receptor set was obtained from a woman between 55 and 75 years old with primary liver carcinoma and hepatitis B virus infection.

Notes on this clonotype: With a much larger clone just one base away, this may be a read error. This rearrangement joins TRBV7-9 to TRBJ1-1, with 11 bases lining up with TRBD1. The CDR3 runs to 14 residues. CDR1 is SEHNR and CDR2 is FQNEAQ in the germline V gene (reference sequence). The trim removed 7 bases at V and 3 bases at J, leaving 4 bases unmatched. The CDR3 here is CASNRDRGDTEAFF. CDR3 in DNA: TGTGCCAGCAACCGGGACAGGGGGGACACTGAAGCTTTCTTT.

A remark on this clonotype: Mismatch with germline at one junction end may stem from a read error. The chain is built from TRBV11-2 and TRBJ2-3; TRBD2 is a possible D gene (6 bases). Germline values: CDR1 SGHAT, CDR2 FQNNGV. There are 14 residues in the CDR3. This chain's CDR3 is CACSTGLPTYTQYF. The DNA of the CDR3 is TGTGCCTGCAGCACCGGACTACCCACATATACGCAGTATTTT. Combining the CDR3 with reference TRBV11-2 and TRBJ2-3 gives the whole variable domain EAGVAQSPRYKIIEKRQSVAFWCNPISGHATLYWYQQILGQGPKLLIQFQNNGVVDDSQLPKDRFSAERLKGVDSTLKIQPAKLEDSAVYLCACSTGLPTYTQYFGPGTRLTVL.

This clonotype was seen at least ten times. The chain recombines TRBV28 with TRBJ2-7; D possibly uses TRBD1 or TRBD2 (5 bases each). V lost 6 bases and J 5 bases, leaving 20 bases between the germline ends. The CDR3 loop spans 15 amino acids. Germline CDR1 reads MDHEN; CDR2 reads SYDVKM. The CDR3 is CASRSTRVPGNEQYF. CDR3 in DNA: TGTGCCAGCAGGTCCACCAGGGTCCCGGGGAACGAGCAGTACTTC.

The V and J genes are TRBV5-4 and TRBJ2-3; D not resolved. This CDR3 has 13 residues. The germline CDR1 and CDR2 sequences are SGHNT and YYREEE (reference sequence). V lost 8 bases, J lost 6 bases, and 16 bases lay in between. This CDR3 reads CARSTPAVDTQYF. CDR3 DNA sequence: TGTGCCAGGAGCACTCCGGCCGTCGATACGCAGTATTTT.

Remarks on this clonotype: A clone one base away is much larger, so this may be a read error. The CDR3 DNA follows: TGTGCCAGCAGCCCTTACTACGAGCAGTACTTC. The encoded protein is CASSPYYEQYF. The chain joins TRBV5-5 to TRBJ2-7; D ambiguous. There are 11 residues in the CDR3. Germline CDR1 reads SGHKS; CDR2 reads YYEKEE (reference sequence). V dropped 4 bases and J dropped 3 bases, with 5 bases sitting between them.

This clonotype was seen many times. The V call is TRBV5-1, the J call TRBJ1-4; D unresolved. V lost 0 bases to trimming and J lost 12 bases, with 18 bases between them. The germline V gene has CDR1 SGHRS and CDR2 YFSETQ. The CDR3 contains 15 residues. CDR3 nucleotide sequence: TGCGCCAGCAGCTTGGGGACGGCTCCGGGAAAGGAACTGTTTTTT. Its translation is CASSLGTAPGKELFF.

Details on this clonotype: One junction end does not reproduce the germline sequence, and a read error may be involved. The chain has TRBV6-6 and TRBJ2-5; 8 positions agree with TRBD2. The CDR3 length is 15 residues. CDR1 and CDR2 from the germline V gene are MNHNY and SVGAGI (reference sequence). Written as DNA, the CDR3 is TGTGTCAGCAGTTACTTACCGGGAGGGAGGGAGACCCAGTACTTC. Amino acid sequence: CVSSYLPGGRETQYF.

About this clonotype: This may arise from a read error, as a much more abundant clone is one base away. V and J are TRBV28 and TRBJ1-4; D is possibly TRBD1 (5 bases). V dropped 3 bases and J dropped 3 bases, with 11 bases sitting between them. Germline CDR1 and CDR2: MDHEN and SYDVKM. The CDR3 sequence is 15 residues long. This CDR3 reads CASSLQGTSNEKLFF. Here the CDR3 DNA reads TGTGCCAGCAGTTTGCAGGGAACGTCTAATGAAAAACTGTTTTTT.

This clonotype was counted a single time. The rearrangement links TRBV5-1 to TRBJ2-3; TRBD2 matches at 10 bases. The V gene end was trimmed by 7 bases and the J gene end by 6 bases; junction bases not matched to a gene: 8. Germline-derived CDR1 and CDR2 are SGHRS and YFSETQ. This CDR3 contains 14 residues. The CDR3 here is CASCSSGGEDTQYF. The CDR3 DNA is TGCGCCAGCTGTTCGAGCGGGGGGGAGGATACGCAGTATTTT.

This clonotype was observed a few times. The V call is TRBV7-3, the J call TRBJ2-7; TRBD2 aligns across 14 bases. The CDR3 has 19 amino acids. V lost 4 bases and J lost 4; bases outside the gene matches: 15. CDR1 is SGHTA and CDR2 is FQGTGA in the germline V gene. The CDR3 region is CASSSPSRLAGGPGYEQYF. Written as DNA, the CDR3 is TGTGCCAGCAGCTCACCGAGTAGACTAGCGGGAGGGCCTGGGTACGAGCAGTACTTC. The entire variable domain, with the rest obtained from reference TRBV7-3 and TRBJ2-7, is as follows: GAGVSQTPSNKVTEKGKYVELRCDPISGHTALYWYRQSLGQGPEFLIYFQGTGAADDSGLPNDRFFAVRPEGSVSTLKIQRTERGDSAVYLCASSSPSRLAGGPGYEQYFGPGTRLTVT.

This rearrangement joins TRBV10-3 to TRBJ2-1; 8 bases are shared with TRBD2. The CDR3 length is 15 residues. Germline V gene data show CDR1 as ENHRY and CDR2 as SYGVKD. After removal of 7 bases from V and 9 bases from J, the junction contained 14 bases not matched to a gene. The CDR3 loop is CAIMASGHQDGEQFF. In DNA form, the CDR3 reads TGTGCCATCATGGCTAGCGGGCATCAGGACGGTGAGCAGTTCTTC.

This clonotype was picked up many times. V usage is TRBV29-1 and J usage is TRBJ2-7, with D perhaps matching TRBD1 or TRBD2 (5 bases each). The CDR3 sequence is 12 residues long. Trimming removed 4 bases at V and 3 bases at J, with 10 bases between. Germline CDR1 and CDR2: SQVTM and ANQGSEA. The CDR3 region is CSVAGPVYEQYF. CDR3 sequence (DNA): TGCAGCGTTGCGGGACCAGTCTACGAGCAGTACTTC.

This clonotype was seen ten or more times. The chain carries TRBV10-1 and TRBJ2-1; 11 bases fit TRBD1. With 2 bases clipped from V and 8 bases from J, the junction kept 11 bases outside the gene matches. The length of the CDR3 is 17 residues. The germline V gene encodes CDR1 WNHNN and CDR2 SYGVQD (reference sequence). The CDR3 region is CASSEILPGQGEYEQFF. The CDR3 DNA is TGCGCCAGCAGTGAGATCCTACCGGGACAGGGGGAATATGAGCAGTTCTTC.

Of note for this clonotype: Sequence at one end of the junction differs from germline and may be a read error. The chain is built from TRBV11-2 and TRBJ2-7, with D possibly matching TRBD2 (6 bases). Germline values: CDR1 SGHAT, CDR2 FQNNGV. The CDR3 length is 16 residues. CDR3 sequence (DNA): TGTGCCGGCAGCTACGGTGGGAGGACTTCGGGAAGCGAGCAGTACTTC. Translated, it gives CAGSYGGRTSGSEQYF.

This chain connects TRBV19 to TRBJ2-2; 7 bases are a match to TRBD1. The CDR3 loop spans 16 amino acids. Germline V gene lookup returns CDR1 LNHDA and CDR2 SQIVND (reference sequence). Trimming at V came to 8 bases and at J to 5 bases, leaving 14 bases not matched to a gene. The CDR3 is CASRLGDRVRTGELFF. In DNA, the CDR3 is TGTGCCAGTCGCCTGGGGGACAGAGTACGGACCGGGGAGCTGTTTTTT.

This clonotype was seen ten or more times. V is TRBV4-1 and J is TRBJ1-6; perhaps TRBD1 as D (5 bases). This CDR3 has 15 residues. The germline gives CDR1 MGHRA, CDR2 YSYEKL. V dropped 1 base and J dropped 5 bases, with 9 bases sitting between them. This CDR3 reads CASSQGQTDNSPLHF. CDR3 coding DNA: TGCGCCAGCAGCCAAGGACAGACTGATAATTCACCCCTCCACTTT.